The following is a TCR beta chain sequence with its context. Its antigen is unidentified. The sample is drawn from a study of shared clonotypes between healthy human individuals. Genomic DNA of every subset was divided equally among multiple immunoSEQ plates. Researchers sequenced unsorted PBMC DNA using ten immunoSEQ deep assay plates. Repertoires were generated with immunoSEQ multiplex PCR, while TCRdb's copy carries only in-frame clones and drops some. The sample includes about 520,000 clones, around 85% of them seen just once. General observations from the study: Clonotype sharing among donors was expected to depend on sequencing depth.

The sample comprised PBMCs. The source of this sequence is a woman in her forties in good health. Some clones in this sample may be carry-over from other donors' samples.

CDR3 in amino acids: CASSLAVGQGYLDYGYTF. The CDR3 coding sequence is TGTGCCAGCAGTTTAGCGGTGGGACAGGGCTATTTAGACTATGGCTACACCTTC. J is TRBJ1-2 and V is TRBV28, with TRBD1 matching over 9 bases. V was pared by 2 bases and J by 3 bases, with 13 bases of the junction left unmatched. The CDR3 covers 18 residues. The germline V gene encodes CDR1 MDHEN and CDR2 SYDVKM.